These 30 T cell receptor beta chains originate from one sample sequenced in a study of blood T cells in healthy people across ages (dated by TCRdb to about 2015). Libraries were made using 5' RACE. Sequenced on an Illumina HiSeq 2500. A second roughly 7 to 12 cycle PCR used a sample-barcoded 5' primer and a J-beta primer mix. TCRdb reprocessing: public reads trimmed at Q25 with fastp, clones called with MiXCR, in-frame beta chains kept. Entries that share a CDR3 protein sequence are merged under the most common genes and DNA. The sample data list 910,000 or so distinct CDR3 sequences, and just over 50% of these were observed just once. The ten biggest clones cover 20% to 25% of the sample. Sequencing was done on a sample of blood. These receptors came from a woman between 55 and 75 years old in good health.

The chain is built from TRBV28 and TRBJ2-7, with D unclear. Germline V gene sequence: CDR1 MDHEN, CDR2 SYDVKM. This CDR3 is 14 amino acids long. The V end was cut by 10 bases, the J end by 5 bases, with 21 bases between. The CDR3 loop is CAILADGPANEQYF. CDR3 coding DNA: TGTGCCATCCTCGCAGACGGACCTGCCAACGAGCAGTACTTC.

Only a few counts were recorded for this clonotype. This sequence joins TRBV4-2 and TRBJ1-2, with unresolved D. The CDR3 sequence is 11 residues long. V was cut by 5 bases and J by 8 bases, with 9 bases left in between. Germline values: CDR1 LGHNA, CDR2 YNFKEQ. CDR3 loop: CASSIKGGYTF. CDR3 coding DNA: TGTGCCAGCAGCATTAAGGGAGGCTACACCTTC.

The chain is built from TRBV4-1 and TRBJ2-7; TRBD2 might be the D (6 bases). V was pared by 1 base and J by 3 bases, with 13 bases between. Germline assignment: CDR1 MGHRA and CDR2 YSYEKL. The CDR3 is 15 amino acids. The chain's CDR3 is CASSQGGRLGYEQYF. In nucleotides, the CDR3 is TGCGCCAGCAGCCAAGGGGGTCGACTAGGCTACGAGCAGTACTTC.

The V call is TRBV7-2, the J call TRBJ2-5; a possible D gene is TRBD2 (6 bases). In germline, CDR1 is SGHTA, CDR2 FQGNSA. The CDR3 has 17 residues. With 5 bases removed from V and 5 bases from J, the gap between germline ends came to 24 bases. CDR3 region: CASSPPVGGSTGETQYF. CDR3 bases: TGTGCCAGCAGCCCACCCGTGGGGGGATCTACCGGGGAGACCCAGTACTTC.

The chain recombines TRBV20-1 with TRBJ1-4; tentatively, D is TRBD1 (5 bases). The germline gives CDR1 DFQATT, CDR2 SNEGSKA (reference sequence). V was cut by 5 bases and J by 4 bases, with 11 bases left in between. The CDR3 consists of 13 residues. This CDR3 is CSAAGGGNEKLFF. DNA for the CDR3: TGCAGTGCTGCGGGGGGGGGTAATGAAAAACTGTTTTTT.

Concerning this clonotype itself: One end of the junction fails to match germline, which may point to a read error. The chain carries TRBV5-8 and TRBJ2-7; D remains unclear. The V gene's germline CDR1 is SGHTS and CDR2 YDEGEE. The CDR3 loop spans 15 amino acids. The CDR3 bases are TGTGCTAGCAGCTTCGATTACAGTACCTCCTACGAGCAGTACTTC. Amino acid sequence: CASSFDYSTSYEQYF.

The chain joins TRBV24-1 to TRBJ2-6; D not certain. This CDR3 contains 17 residues. CDR1 is KGHDR and CDR2 is SFDVKD in the germline V gene. The V and J ends lost 6 bases and 0 bases respectively, with 14 bases between them. The CDR3 DNA reads TGTGCCACCAGTAAATCTGAGACGGCCTCTGGGGCCAACGTCCTGACTTTC. Translation gives CATSKSETASGANVLTF.

This clonotype turned up a few times. V usage is TRBV4-2 and J usage is TRBJ1-2; tentative D call: TRBD1 (6 bases). V was clipped by 1 base and J by 4 bases, with 13 bases between them. The CDR3 runs 15 residues. Germline CDR1 is LGHNA and CDR2 is YNFKEQ. CDR3 in amino acids: CASSQGAGDSYGYTF. The CDR3 DNA is TGTGCCAGCAGCCAAGGCGCAGGGGATAGCTATGGCTACACCTTC.

In its sample, this clonotype was seen a few times. The J gene is TRBJ1-1, the V gene TRBV6-4; 7 bases line up with TRBD1. The CDR3 is 13 residues long. Germline V gene data show CDR1 as MRHNA and CDR2 as SNTAGT. V shed 6 bases and J 0 bases; nucleotides not matched to a gene: 1. This chain's CDR3 is CASRGQMNTEAFF. DNA for the CDR3: TGTGCCAGCAGGGGACAGATGAACACTGAAGCTTTCTTT.

This clonotype was seen only a few times. The V call is TRBV27, the J call TRBJ1-5; D is perhaps TRBD1 (6 bases). Germline V gene data show CDR1 as MNHEY and CDR2 as SMNVEV (reference sequence). This CDR3 has 15 residues. The germline V and J ends were trimmed by 6 bases and 4 bases, with 16 bases remaining between them. The CDR3 here is CASRRGGWGNQPQHF. CDR3 bases: TGTGCCAGCAGAAGGGGGGGGTGGGGAAATCAGCCCCAGCATTTT.

A word on this clonotype: A much larger clone is a single base away; this may be a read error. V and J are TRBV28 and TRBJ2-7; D gene ambiguous. The CDR3 runs to 11 residues. Per the germline V gene, CDR1 is MDHEN and CDR2 is SYDVKM. The V end lost 6 bases, the J end lost 6 bases, and 9 bases lay between the germline ends. CDR3 sequence (DNA): TGTGCCAGCAGCCAGGTGCCCGAGCAGTACTTC. This sequence encodes CASSQVPEQYF.

V is TRBV2 and J is TRBJ2-7; D is undetermined. The CDR3 is 15 amino acids. Germline V gene lookup returns CDR1 SNHLY and CDR2 FYNNEI. The germline V and J ends were trimmed by 6 bases and 10 bases, with 25 bases remaining between them. The CDR3 DNA reads TGTGCCAGCAGCCCCCTACAGACAATTGAGGTCACCCAGTACTTC. It translates to CASSPLQTIEVTQYF. The variable domain in full, with the rest retrieved from reference TRBV2 and TRBJ2-7, is EPEVTQTPSHQVTQMGQEVILRCVPISNHLYFYWYRQILGQKVEFLVSFYNNEISEKSEIFDDQFSVERPDGSNFTLKIRSTKLEDSAMYFCASSPLQTIEVTQYFGPGTRLTVT.

The chain links TRBV7-2 to TRBJ1-2, with unresolved D. This CDR3 comprises 14 residues. Germline CDR1 SGHTA, CDR2 FQGNSA. With 2 bases removed from V and 0 bases from J, the gap between germline ends came to 7 bases. CDR3 nucleotide sequence: TGTGCCAGCAGCTTAAAAGCCACTAACTATGGCTACACCTTC. Its protein product is CASSLKATNYGYTF.

This clonotype was seen a handful of times. The V gene is TRBV12-5, the J gene TRBJ2-7; 14 bases are a match to TRBD2. The CDR3 contains 16 residues. The germline V gene has CDR1 LGHNT and CDR2 FRNRAP. V dropped 6 bases and J dropped 7; count of bases not matched to a gene: 11. The CDR3 nucleotides read TGTGCTAGTGGCCCGGGACTAGCGGGAGTCTACAATGAGCAGTACTTC. Its translation is CASGPGLAGVYNEQYF.

The V gene is TRBV5-1, the J gene TRBJ2-7; 7 bases align to TRBD1. The CDR3 consists of 14 residues. Trimming at V came to 2 bases and at J to 6 bases, leaving 8 bases not matched to a gene. The germline V gene has CDR1 SGHRS and CDR2 YFSETQ. In nucleotides, the CDR3 is TGCGCCAGCAGCTTACGACAGGGTCGGTCCGAGCAGTACTTC. Translation: CASSLRQGRSEQYF.

This chain connects TRBV4-1 to TRBJ2-3; D gene ambiguous. With 6 bases removed from V and 6 bases from J, the gap between germline ends came to 13 bases. There are 13 residues in the CDR3. Germline lookup yields CDR1 MGHRA and CDR2 YSYEKL. The CDR3 DNA is TGCGCCAGCAGTCGTATCGTCCGTGATACGCAGTATTTT. Amino acids: CASSRIVRDTQYF.

Details on this clonotype: A read error may be the cause here, since a much bigger clone is one base away. The chain employs TRBV10-3 and TRBJ2-7, with 11 bases matching TRBD2. The CDR3 covers 15 residues. Germline V gene lookup returns CDR1 ENHRY and CDR2 SYGVKD. CDR3 amino acids: CAITAGTSGTYERYF. In nucleotides, the CDR3 is TGTGCCATCACCGCCGGGACTAGCGGTACCTACGAGCGGTACTTC.

This clonotype has only a few counts. This rearrangement joins TRBV12-3 or TRBV12-4 to TRBJ2-6; 9 positions agree with TRBD1. V lost 11 bases and J lost 1; bases outside the gene matches: 9. This CDR3 region has 16 residues. CDR3 amino acids: CAEGDRDVSGANVLTF. The DNA of the CDR3 is TGTGCCGAGGGGGACAGGGACGTATCTGGGGCCAACGTCCTGACTTTC.

The chain is built from TRBV10-3 and TRBJ2-5, with a weak D call TRBD2 (6 bases). The J call could be wrong; TRBJ2-7 is a better fit for the DNA end. CDR3 length: 14 amino acids. Germline V lookup: CDR1 ENHRY, CDR2 SYGVKD. The CDR3 nucleotides are TGTGCCATCAACCCGGGACTGGACCGCTACGAGCAGTACTTC. It yields the protein CAINPGLDRYEQYF.

V gene TRBV20-1 combines with J gene TRBJ2-7, with TRBD1 matching over 8 bases. There are 14 residues in the CDR3. Looked up from germline, CDR1 is DFQATT and CDR2 is SNEGSKA (reference sequence). The ends lost 1 base at V and 2 bases at J; junction bases unmatched: 4. CDR3 residues: CSARADRAPYEQYF. Written as DNA, the CDR3 is TGCAGTGCTAGAGCGGACAGGGCTCCCTACGAGCAGTACTTC.

This clonotype was counted between two and nine times. The chain couples TRBV6-5 to TRBJ2-7; D assignment may be TRBD1 or TRBD2 (5 bases each). The CDR3 loop spans 13 amino acids. Trimming removed 7 bases at V and 4 bases at J, with 14 bases between. Germline V lookup: CDR1 MNHEY, CDR2 SVGAGI. Written as DNA, the CDR3 is TGTGCCAGCACTGGGGGATTAAGGTACGAGCAGTACTTC. It is translated as CASTGGLRYEQYF.

The chain uses TRBV20-1 and TRBJ2-3, with D perhaps being TRBD1 or TRBD2 (7 bases each). CDR1 and CDR2 (germline): DFQATT, SNEGSKA (reference sequence). Trimming removed 6 bases at V and 4 bases at J, with 20 bases between. The CDR3 runs to 15 residues. In DNA, the CDR3 is TGCAGTGCCAAGAGGGAGGGGGCGGGAGCAGATACGCAGTATTTT. This translates into CSAKREGAGADTQYF.

The genes are TRBV12-5 and TRBJ1-2; no firm D call. The CDR3 loop spans 14 amino acids. The V gene lost 6 bases and the J gene lost 7 bases, with 18 bases spanning the gap. Per germline, CDR1 LGHNT and CDR2 FRNRAP. CDR3 residues: CASGIDNPLSGYTF. CDR3 nucleotide sequence: TGTGCTAGTGGAATAGACAATCCCCTTTCTGGCTACACCTTC. Complete variable domain (other parts from reference TRBV12-5 and TRBJ1-2): DARVTQTPRHKVTEMGQEVTMRCQPILGHNTVFWYRQTMMQGLELLAYFRNRAPLDDSGMPKDRFSAEMPDATLATLKIQPSEPRDSAVYFCASGIDNPLSGYTFGSGTRLTVV.

This chain connects TRBV5-8 to TRBJ2-7; TRBD2 matches at 10 bases. In germline, CDR1 is SGHTS, CDR2 YDEGEE. The CDR3 runs 16 residues. Germline trimming cut 4 bases from V and 5 bases from J; bases unmatched to any gene: 12. In nucleotides, the CDR3 is TGTGCCAGCAGCCCCGGACAGCGGGAGGGCCCCCACGAGCAGTACTTC. This gives the protein CASSPGQREGPHEQYF.

Ten or more counts support this clonotype. The chain carries TRBV27 and TRBJ2-1; 8 nucleotides agree with TRBD2. J gave up 8 bases and V 2 bases, and 11 bases lay outside the gene matches. Germline V lookup: CDR1 MNHEY, CDR2 SMNVEV (reference sequence). This CDR3 comprises 16 residues. As DNA, the CDR3 is TGTGCCAGCAGTTTACGCGGGAGGTTCGAAGGAGATGAGCAGTTCTTC. It codes for CASSLRGRFEGDEQFF.

This clonotype turned up a few times. This sequence joins TRBV7-6 and TRBJ1-1; D is perhaps TRBD1 (6 bases). V gave up 2 bases and J gave up 4 bases, with 8 bases separating them. CDR3 length equals 13 residues. Germline CDR1 and CDR2: SGHVS and FNYEAQ. CDR3 in DNA: TGTGCCAGCAGCTTATCAGGGGTCACTGAAGCTTTCTTT. Translated, it gives CASSLSGVTEAFF.

V is TRBV9 and J is TRBJ2-5; maybe TRBD2 (6 bases). Germline values: CDR1 SGDLS, CDR2 YYNGEE. The ends were cut back, 0 bases at V and 2 bases at J, with 8 bases in the middle. The CDR3 length is 14 residues. The CDR3 DNA reads as TGTGCCAGCAGCGTAGAGGCGGGGCAAGAGACCCAGTACTTC. Translation gives CASSVEAGQETQYF.

This clonotype was seen a few times. This rearrangement joins TRBV20-1 to TRBJ2-5; maybe TRBD1 (6 bases). V lost 6 bases and J lost 4, with 12 bases in between. The length of the CDR3 is 12 residues. The germline V gene has CDR1 DFQATT and CDR2 SNEGSKA (reference sequence). CDR3 sequence (DNA): TGCAGTGCCCCGACAGGAGGAGAGACCCAGTACTTC. This sequence encodes CSAPTGGETQYF.

The J gene is TRBJ2-3, the V gene TRBV4-1, with D possibly TRBD2 on 5 matching bases. The germline gives CDR1 MGHRA, CDR2 YSYEKL. This CDR3 has 14 residues. The V and J ends lost 1 base and 9 bases respectively, with 14 bases between them. The CDR3 reads CASSQGEGRRTQYF. CDR3 bases: TGCGCCAGCAGCCAAGGCGAAGGGCGGAGGACGCAGTATTTT.

This clonotype was seen a few times. V and J are TRBV29-1 and TRBJ2-3; 9 nucleotides line up with TRBD2. There are 14 residues in the CDR3. V lost 2 bases and J lost 4; bases outside the gene matches: 4. From germline, CDR1 is SQVTM and CDR2 ANQGSEA. The CDR3 loop is CSVEIAGEADTQYF. DNA of the CDR3: TGCAGCGTTGAAATAGCGGGAGAGGCAGATACGCAGTATTTT.